Listed here is a single T cell receptor (beta chain). No antigen is known for it. Unique molecular identifiers featured in how the TCRbeta library was prepared. TCRdb reprocessed the PCR reads via MiXCR and lists one record per CDR3 protein. The table includes about 490,000 distinct CDR3 sequences, over 9.5% detected once. This sample was included in a study of T-cell reconstitution after alpha-beta-depleted transplantation in children. Findings and caveats of the study: The high TCRbeta diversity at day 60 in some patients came from surviving recipient T cells and thymic progenitors. By about two months after transplant, alpha-beta T cells reportedly arose from several hundred graft clones that had expanded. T-cell counts and diversity were attributed mostly to newly produced T cells one year after transplant.

The germline V and J ends were trimmed by 1 base and 1 base, with 7 bases remaining between them. CDR3 size: 14 residues. The rearrangement links TRBV12-3 or TRBV12-4 to TRBJ1-1; D unclear. The receptor was derived from a child aged 2-9 years with inherited bone marrow failure, due to receive a stem cell transplant. The source material was PBMCs, sampled before TCRalphabeta/CD19-depleted stem cell transplant. The CDR3 nucleotides are TGTGCCAGCAGTTTAGTCGGACGGAACACTGAAGCTTTCTTT. It specifies CASSLVGRNTEAFF.